The clone carrying this T cell receptor (beta chain) was observed a few times. Its antigen remains unidentified. Both iRepertoire HTBI primers and Arm-PCR of CDR3 regions were used to build the TCR beta libraries. In TCRdb, the multiplex PCR reads were re-called with MiXCR into one record per CDR3 protein. The data contain fewer than 650,000 distinct CDR3 sequences, 15% to 20% of them singletons. The sample comes from a study of regulatory T cells in long-lasting Graves disease. Study observations and caveats: Whereas new patients shared 870 or so public clonotypes, persistent patients shared more, at 2,741. Persistent disease was associated with favored TRBV28 usage and with favored use of TRBJ1-2 and TRBJ2-5.

The time point was: newly diagnosed GD, antithyroid drugs for less than 3 months. Scientists built the TCR library using RNA that was extracted from PBMCs. Germline V CDR1 and CDR2: KGHDR, SFDVKD. This CDR3 comprises 14 residues. The same data also went into a second study, on T cells in Graves' hyperthyroidism and ophthalmopathy. Turning to that study: Stable hyperthyroidism was told apart from ophthalmopathy by a model built on 13 V-J features.

The TCR comes from a man younger than 35 with Graves disease. This sequence joins TRBV24-1 and TRBJ2-1; D is perhaps TRBD1 (5 bases). The closer fit of TRBJ2-5 to the DNA end suggests the J call may be wrong. The source material was peripheral blood mononuclear cells (PBMCs), sampled at new diagnosis, from a patient treated with antithyroid drugs. The CDR3 loop is CATSDFGHTETQYF. The DNA of the CDR3 is TGTGCCACCAGTGATTTTGGACATACAGAGACCCAGTACTTC.